The 32 T cell receptor beta chains below were found in one sample sequenced in a study of blood T cell repertoires in COVID-19. Sequencing was performed with immunoSEQ multiplex PCR; in TCRdb, only in-frame clones are kept and a portion is missing. The table has some 250,000 clones, about four fifths seen once. The sample consisted of peripheral blood. The receptors were sampled from a woman over 75 with COVID-19, enrolled during active disease.

The chain uses TRBV3-1 (or the pseudogene TRBV3-2) and TRBJ2-7; 8 nucleotides align to TRBD2. J was trimmed by 6 bases and V by 2 bases; bases with no gene match: 6. Germline V gene lookup returns CDR1 LGHDT and CDR2 YNNKEL (reference sequence). CDR3 length: 14 amino acids. This chain's CDR3 is CASSQQLAVSEQYF. The CDR3 DNA follows: TGTGCCAGCAGCCAACAACTAGCGGTATCCGAGCAGTACTTC.

This rearrangement joins TRBV15 to TRBJ2-3, with 7 bases that match TRBD2. The V gene's germline CDR1 is LNHNV and CDR2 YYDKDF (reference sequence). There are 14 residues in the CDR3. The ends lost 0 bases at V and 4 bases at J; junction bases unmatched: 1. The CDR3 DNA is TGTGCCACCAGCAGAGACCTAGCGGCAGATACGCAGTATTTT. This encodes CATSRDLAADTQYF. Supplemented by reference TRBV15 and TRBJ2-3, the full variable domain reads DAMVIQNPRYQVTQFGKPVTLSCSQTLNHNVMYWYQQKSSQAPKLLFHYYDKDFNNEADTPDNFQSRRPNTSFCFLDIRSPGLGDTAMYLCATSRDLAADTQYFGPGTRLTVL.

This chain connects TRBV28 to TRBJ2-5; 8 bases match TRBD1. Germline V gene sequence: CDR1 MDHEN, CDR2 SYDVKM. Germline trimming cut 6 bases from V and 4 bases from J; bases unmatched to any gene: 7. CDR3 length equals 14 residues. CDR3 nucleotides: TGTGCCAGCAGGGGTCAGGGGGCAGGAGAGACCCAGTACTTC. This codes for CASRGQGAGETQYF.

The J gene is TRBJ1-4, the V gene TRBV7-9; a possible D gene is TRBD1 (6 bases). The germline V gene encodes CDR1 SEHNR and CDR2 FQNEAQ (reference sequence). Trimming stripped 5 bases from V and 3 bases from J, with 16 bases between. The CDR3 runs 16 residues. CDR3 amino acids: CASSVGTGGPNEKLFF. The CDR3 region has the DNA TGTGCCAGCAGCGTAGGGACCGGGGGGCCTAATGAAAAACTGTTTTTT.

The V and J genes are TRBV27 and TRBJ1-2; D is undetermined. Trimming took 5 bases from V and 10 from J, leaving 17 bases between them. The CDR3 is 13 residues long. CDR1 MNHEY and CDR2 SMNVEV come from the germline V gene (reference sequence). DNA of the CDR3: TGTGCCAGCAGTCCCTCCGCACAGCGGTCCTACACCTTC. Its protein is CASSPSAQRSYTF.

This clone was observed a single time. The genes are TRBV28 and TRBJ2-2; TRBD2 matches 9 bases. CDR3 length: 18 residues. Germline loops: CDR1 MDHEN, CDR2 SYDVKM. After removal of 3 bases from V and 1 base from J, the junction contained 9 bases not matched to a gene. CDR3 loop: CASSLGYLAGVNTGELFF. CDR3 bases: TGTGCCAGCAGTTTGGGGTACTTAGCGGGAGTGAACACCGGGGAGCTGTTTTTT.

V and J are TRBV6-1 and TRBJ1-5; weak D call: TRBD1 (6 bases). In germline, CDR1 is MNHNS, CDR2 SASEGT. CDR3 length equals 17 residues. The V end lost 4 bases, the J end lost 1 base, and 17 bases lay between the germline ends. CDR3 in amino acids: CASSAHPGGGSNQPQHF. The DNA for the CDR3 is TGTGCCAGCAGTGCCCATCCGGGGGGCGGGAGCAATCAGCCCCAGCATTTT.

The rearrangement links TRBV6-5 to TRBJ1-3; D possibly corresponds to TRBD1 (6 bases). The CDR3 sequence is 15 residues long. Germline loops: CDR1 MNHEY, CDR2 SVGAGI. Trimming stripped 0 bases from V and 9 bases from J, with 15 bases between. CDR3 sequence reads: CASSYSNMGRGTIYF. The CDR3, as DNA: TGTGCCAGCAGTTACTCTAATATGGGCAGGGGCACCATATATTTT.

The CDR3, as DNA: TGTGCCAGCAGCCCCCGACAGGGCGGCTCACCCCTCCACTTT. Its translation is CASSPRQGGSPLHF. V is TRBV3-1 (or the pseudogene TRBV3-2) and J is TRBJ1-6; 7 bases line up with TRBD1. Germline V lookup: CDR1 LGHDT, CDR2 YNNKEL (reference sequence). The length of the CDR3 is 14 residues. The V segment lost 4 bases and the J segment 10 bases; nucleotides outside the gene matches: 7.

The chain recombines TRBV19 with TRBJ1-2, with 9 bases matching TRBD1. The CDR3 runs 14 residues. V shed 6 bases and J 4 bases; nucleotides not matched to a gene: 6. CDR1 is LNHDA and CDR2 is SQIVND in the germline V gene (reference sequence). This chain's CDR3 is CASSSRDRAYGYTF. Here the CDR3 DNA reads TGTGCCAGTAGCTCCCGGGACAGGGCCTATGGCTACACCTTC.

The gene calls are TRBV5-8 and TRBJ2-3; the match to TRBD2 covers 8 bases. Germline CDR1 and CDR2: SGHTS and YDEGEE. V lost 3 bases to trimming and J lost 9 bases; unmatched junction nucleotides: 9. The CDR3 is 14 residues long. In nucleotides, the CDR3 is TGTGCCAGCAGCTCCGGGACTAGGCGTTTCACGCAGTATTTT. Translation gives CASSSGTRRFTQYF.

The chain has TRBV6-6 and TRBJ2-5; 7 bases are shared with TRBD2. The V gene's germline CDR1 is MNHNY and CDR2 SVGAGI (reference sequence). J gave up 2 bases and V 6 bases, and 3 bases lay outside the gene matches. The CDR3 contains 13 residues. The CDR3 region has the DNA TGTGCCAGCAGGCCGGGGGGACAAGAGACCCAGTACTTC. Its translation: CASRPGGQETQYF.

V gene TRBV6-2 or TRBV6-3 combines with J gene TRBJ1-5, with a possible D match to TRBD1 (5 bases). CDR1 is MNHEY, CDR2 SVGEGT, per germline. Deletions cut 2 bases from V and 3 bases from J, with 14 bases between. The CDR3 is 16 residues long. The CDR3, as DNA: TGTGCCAGCAGTTACCGGGAGACAGTGCCCAATCAGCCCCAGCATTTT. It codes for CASSYRETVPNQPQHF.

The chain combines TRBV6-6 with TRBJ1-5, with TRBD1 matching over 7 bases. This CDR3 has 15 residues. CDR1 is MNHNY and CDR2 is SVGAGI in the germline V gene (reference sequence). The V gene end was trimmed by 4 bases and the J gene end by 3 bases; junction bases not matched to a gene: 6. The CDR3 reads CASSLTGAANQPQHF. CDR3 nucleotide sequence: TGTGCCAGCAGTTTAACAGGGGCCGCCAATCAGCCCCAGCATTTT.

This clone was recorded only once. The chain employs TRBV7-2 and TRBJ1-5; TRBD1 matches at 7 bases. The V gene's germline CDR1 is SGHTA and CDR2 FQGNSA. The V and J ends lost 1 base and 4 bases, in that order; junction bases with no gene match: 4. The CDR3 is made up of 15 amino acids. The DNA of the CDR3 is TGTGCCAGCAGCTTAGAGGACAGGAGGAATCAGCCCCAGCATTTT. Translated: CASSLEDRRNQPQHF.

V gene TRBV18 combines with J gene TRBJ1-4, with 7 bases lining up with TRBD1. There are 15 residues in the CDR3. J lost 5 bases, V lost 6 bases, and 9 bases had no gene match. Looked up from germline, CDR1 is KGHSH and CDR2 is LQKENI. The CDR3 region is CASSPPGGPNEKLFF. The CDR3 coding sequence is TGTGCCAGCTCGCCCCCAGGGGGGCCGAATGAAAAACTGTTTTTT.

The genes are TRBV9 and TRBJ1-2; tentatively, D is TRBD1 (6 bases). V was trimmed by 5 bases and J by 2 bases, leaving 10 bases between them. The CDR3 has 13 amino acids. Germline CDR1 reads SGDLS; CDR2 reads YYNGEE. CDR3 DNA sequence: TGTGCCAGCAGATCAACAGGGAACTATGGCTACACCTTC. This encodes CASRSTGNYGYTF.

The V and J genes are TRBV15 and TRBJ1-1, with D possibly being TRBD1 (6 bases). The CDR3 consists of 15 residues. V gave up 0 bases and J gave up 1 base, with 9 bases separating them. Germline V CDR1 and CDR2: LNHNV, YYDKDF (reference sequence). CDR3 nucleotides: TGTGCCACCAGCAGAGATCCCAGGGGGAACACTGAAGCTTTCTTT. Its protein product is CATSRDPRGNTEAFF.

V gene TRBV4-1 combines with J gene TRBJ1-3; D is undetermined. Per the germline V gene, CDR1 is MGHRA and CDR2 is YSYEKL. Trimming removed 1 base from V and 3 bases from J, with 10 bases in between. The CDR3 covers 15 residues. The CDR3 DNA reads TGCGCCAGCAGCCAAGCCGACACCTTTGGAAACACCATATATTTT. Protein: CASSQADTFGNTIYF.

The chain uses TRBV14 and TRBJ1-1; tentative D call: TRBD1 (6 bases). The CDR3 is 14 amino acids. Between the trimmed V and J ends, which lost 4 bases and 3 bases, there was a span of 12 bases. Germline CDR1 and CDR2: SGHDN and FVKESK. The CDR3 coding sequence is TGTGCCAGCAGCCCGCCAGGGGTGGACACTGAAGCTTTCTTT. This translates into CASSPPGVDTEAFF.

The V call is TRBV28, the J call TRBJ2-7, with 7 bases fitting TRBD2. This CDR3 contains 14 residues. V dropped 3 bases and J dropped 6; count of bases not matched to a gene: 8. Germline V CDR1 and CDR2: MDHEN, SYDVKM. Here the CDR3 reads CASSLGGAALEQYF. The CDR3 nucleotides read TGTGCCAGCAGTTTGGGAGGGGCTGCCCTCGAGCAGTACTTC.

A note on this clone: This sample includes further DNA sequences coding for the same CDR3. The CDR3 DNA is TGTGCCAGCAGTAGGAGAGAGAACACTGAAGCTTTCTTT. Its translation: CASSRRENTEAFF. The chain couples TRBV2 to TRBJ1-1; D unclear. V was cut by 5 bases and J by 1 base, with 8 bases left in between. CDR1 and CDR2 (germline): SNHLY, FYNNEI. The CDR3 is made up of 13 amino acids.

J is TRBJ1-1 and V is TRBV30; 8 bases are shared with TRBD1. Germline-derived CDR1 and CDR2 are GTSNPN and SVGIG (reference sequence). This CDR3 contains 14 residues. The trim removed 7 bases at V and 2 bases at J, leaving 9 bases unmatched. Written as DNA, the CDR3 is TGTGCCTCATCAGGGGGCTCGATTAACACTGAAGCTTTCTTT. Translating gives CASSGGSINTEAFF. Complete variable domain (other parts from reference TRBV30 and TRBJ1-1): SQTIHQWPATLVQPVGSPLSLECTVEGTSNPNLYWYRQAAGRGLQLLFYSVGIGQISSEVPQNLSASRPQDRQFILSSKKLLLSDSGFYLCASSGGSINTEAFFGQGTRLTVV.

The chain combines TRBV6-5 with TRBJ2-7, with TRBD2 identical over 13 bases. Germline CDR1 and CDR2: MNHEY and SVGAGI. Trimming took 2 bases from V and 4 from J; bases not matched to a gene: 2. This CDR3 contains 15 residues. The CDR3 reads CASSYPTSGGYEQYF. The CDR3 nucleotides read TGTGCCAGCAGTTACCCGACTAGCGGGGGGTACGAGCAGTACTTC.

V gene TRBV6-2 or TRBV6-3 combines with J gene TRBJ2-5; 7 bases are a match to TRBD1. The V gene end was trimmed by 0 bases and the J gene end by 4 bases; junction bases not matched to a gene: 2. Germline assignment: CDR1 MNHEY and CDR2 SVGEGT. The CDR3 length is 14 residues. The DNA of the CDR3 is TGTGCCAGCAGTTACTCAGGGGGCCGAGAGACCCAGTACTTC. Its protein product is CASSYSGGRETQYF.

This clone showed up just once. Other DNA sequences of this sample code for an identical CDR3. The rearrangement joins TRBV5-6 to TRBJ1-2; no clear D gene. The germline V gene has CDR1 SGHDT and CDR2 YYEEEE. CDR3 size: 13 residues. Between the trimmed V and J ends, which lost 0 bases and 2 bases, there was a span of 5 bases. The CDR3 coding sequence is TGTGCCAGCAGCTTGGTGCAGAACTATGGCTACACCTTC. It encodes CASSLVQNYGYTF.

This chain joins TRBV19 and TRBJ2-7; TRBD2 matches at 9 bases. Germline CDR1 reads LNHDA; CDR2 reads SQIVND (reference sequence). This CDR3 has 16 residues. The V gene end was trimmed by 5 bases and the J gene end by 5 bases; junction bases not matched to a gene: 13. The CDR3 DNA sequence: TGTGCCAGTAGTCTCACGGCTAGCGGGACCGGTAACGAGCAGTACTTC. Translated: CASSLTASGTGNEQYF.

This chain connects TRBV5-1 to TRBJ2-5; 8 bases are a match to TRBD2. The CDR3 consists of 14 residues. The germline V gene encodes CDR1 SGHRS and CDR2 YFSETQ. Germline trimming cut 0 bases from V and 5 bases from J; bases unmatched to any gene: 3. This chain's CDR3 is CASSLGTSSETQYF. CDR3 DNA: TGCGCCAGCAGCTTGGGGACTAGCTCTGAGACCCAGTACTTC.

This clone was observed a single time. The chain combines TRBV7-8 with TRBJ2-1, with a possible D match to TRBD1 (6 bases). The CDR3 spans 13 residues. The germline V gene has CDR1 SGHVS and CDR2 FQNEAQ. The V and J ends lost 5 bases and 6 bases respectively, with 11 bases between them. DNA of the CDR3: TGTGCCAGCAGCCGGCGACAGGCCAATGAGCAGTTCTTC. It translates to CASSRRQANEQFF. The complete variable domain, with remaining parts taken from reference TRBV7-8 and TRBJ2-1, reads GAGVSQSPRYKVAKRGQDVALRCDPISGHVSLFWYQQALGQGPEFLTYFQNEAQLDKSGLPSDRFFAERPEGSVSTLKIQRTQQEDSAVYLCASSRRQANEQFFGPGTRLTVL.

The rearrangement joins TRBV21-1 to TRBJ1-3; the DNA was not compared with TRBD1, the D call given in the table. TRBV21-1 is a documented pseudogene. The CDR3 sequence is 16 residues long. The CDR3 DNA follows: TGTGCCAGCAGCCTGGGGGGCAGGGGGCGAGGAAACACCATATATTTT. The encoded protein is CASSLGGRGRGNTIYF.

A note on this clone: One end of the junction does not line up with germline, which may come from a read error. The chain is built from TRBV6-6 and TRBJ2-7; 13 bases align to TRBD2. Germline values: CDR1 MNHNY, CDR2 SVGAGI (reference sequence). The CDR3 contains 15 residues. This CDR3 reads CASSYATSGGPQADF. DNA of the CDR3: TGTGCCAGCAGTTACGCGACTAGCGGGGGGCCCCAAGCGGACTTC.

The genes are TRBV14 and TRBJ1-1; D remains unclear. This CDR3 region has 13 residues. Germline V gene sequence: CDR1 SGHDN, CDR2 FVKESK. Trimming took off 2 bases at V and 4 bases at J, with 8 bases between the two ends. CDR3 sequence reads: CASSQLRATEAFF. The CDR3 DNA reads as TGTGCCAGCAGCCAACTGAGGGCCACTGAAGCTTTCTTT. Full variable domain (missing parts from reference TRBV14 and TRBJ1-1): EAGVTQFPSHSVIEKGQTVTLRCDPISGHDNLYWYRRVMGKEIKFLLHFVKESKQDESGMPNNRFLAERTGGTYSTLKVQPAELEDSGVYFCASSQLRATEAFFGQGTRLTVV.